The rows below give T cell receptor beta chains drawn from one sample of a study of response to subunit inactivated influenza vaccine. MiXCR was run by TCRdb on the RT-PCR reads, yielding one entry per CDR3 protein. Of 860,000 or so distinct CDR3 sequences listed, 21% were seen once; the top ten hold around 9.6%. Here the sequenced sample was PBMCs from blood, taken more than 4 days after vaccination. All receptors derive from a man between 45 and 60 years old who received an inactivated influenza vaccine. The CDR3 runs from the conserved cysteine through the conserved F or W. The order of the fields is CDR3 protein, CDR3 DNA, V gene, D gene, J gene, clone size. The D gene is left open where the match is weak. A clone size is listed for some rows: how often the clone was seen (once, few, many), or a class if it is expanded.

CDR3aa: CASSYGTGGHNEQFF
CDR3nt: TGTGCCAGCAGTTACGGTACGGGGGGTCACAATGAGCAGTTCTTC
v_gene: TRBV6-5
d_gene: TRBD2
j_gene: TRBJ2-1
abundance: few

CDR3aa: CASSTDRGAYNEQFF
CDR3nt: TGTGCCAGCAGTACCGACAGGGGAGCCTACAATGAGCAGTTCTTC
v_gene: TRBV2
d_gene: TRBD1
j_gene: TRBJ2-1
abundance: once

CDR3aa: CASSQDHPGLAGDLAKNIQYF
CDR3nt: TGTGCCAGCAGCCAAGATCATCCAGGACTAGCGGGAGACCTAGCCAAAAACATTCAGTACTTC
v_gene: TRBV4-2
d_gene: TRBD2
j_gene: TRBJ2-4
abundance: .

CDR3aa: CASSSKASLSTDTQYF
CDR3nt: TGTGCCAGCAGCTCAAAAGCAAGCCTGAGCACAGATACGCAGTATTTT
v_gene: TRBV7-3
d_gene: .
j_gene: TRBJ2-3
abundance: .

CDR3aa: CASKTTVNTEAFF
CDR3nt: TGTGCCAGCAAAACTACAGTGAACACTGAAGCTTTCTTT
v_gene: TRBV12-3/TRBV12-4
d_gene: .
j_gene: TRBJ1-1
abundance: .

CDR3aa: CASSVASGTGELFF
CDR3nt: TGTGCCAGCAGCGTAGCTTCGGGGACCGGGGAGCTGTTTTTT
v_gene: TRBV9
d_gene: .
j_gene: TRBJ2-2
abundance: .

CDR3aa: CASSPTGTGDNEQFF
CDR3nt: TGCGCCAGCAGCCCCACCGGGACAGGAGACAATGAGCAGTTCTTC
v_gene: TRBV4-1
d_gene: TRBD1
j_gene: TRBJ2-1
abundance: many

CDR3aa: CASSQDAAGGSPLHF
CDR3nt: TGTGCCAGCAGCCAGGATGCGGCAGGGGGGTCACCCCTCCACTTT
v_gene: TRBV3-1
d_gene: TRBD1
j_gene: TRBJ1-6
abundance: .

CDR3aa: CASSQQGGNEQFF
CDR3nt: TGCGCCAGCAGCCAACAAGGGGGGAATGAGCAGTTCTTC
v_gene: TRBV4-3
d_gene: .
j_gene: TRBJ2-1
abundance: few

CDR3aa: CASKLEVTGELFF
CDR3nt: TGTGCCAGCAAGCTAGAAGTCACCGGGGAGCTGTTTTTT
v_gene: TRBV6-6
d_gene: .
j_gene: TRBJ2-2
abundance: few

CDR3aa: CASSLGMSPGELFF
CDR3nt: TGTGCCAGCAGTTTAGGGATGTCCCCCGGGGAGCTGTTTTTT
v_gene: TRBV27
d_gene: .
j_gene: TRBJ2-2
abundance: few

CDR3aa: CASRSGVGEQYF
CDR3nt: TGTGCCAGCAGGAGCGGGGTTGGGGAGCAGTACTTC
v_gene: TRBV6-2/TRBV6-3
d_gene: TRBD2
j_gene: TRBJ2-7
abundance: few

CDR3aa: CSASGQFGANVLTF
CDR3nt: TGCAGTGCCTCGGGACAGTTTGGGGCCAACGTCCTGACTTTC
v_gene: TRBV20-1
d_gene: TRBD1
j_gene: TRBJ2-6
abundance: few

CDR3aa: CASSLSGPHGYTF
CDR3nt: TGTGCCAGCAGCTTATCAGGACCGCATGGCTACACCTTC
v_gene: TRBV7-9
d_gene: .
j_gene: TRBJ1-2
abundance: .

CDR3aa: CASSLPGTDSTDTQYF
CDR3nt: TGTGCCAGCAGCCTACCCGGGACGGACAGCACAGATACGCAGTATTTT
v_gene: TRBV5-6
d_gene: .
j_gene: TRBJ2-3
abundance: .

CDR3aa: CATSGWGKDHTDTQYF
CDR3nt: TGTGCCACCAGTGGTTGGGGAAAGGACCACACAGATACGCAGTATTTT
v_gene: TRBV24-1
d_gene: .
j_gene: TRBJ2-3
abundance: .

CDR3aa: CSATGKTDTQYF
CDR3nt: TGCAGCGCCACAGGGAAAACAGATACGCAGTATTTT
v_gene: TRBV29-1
d_gene: .
j_gene: TRBJ2-3
abundance: few

CDR3aa: CASRGLEYNEQFF
CDR3nt: TGCGCCAGCAGGGGACTAGAGTACAATGAGCAGTTCTTC
v_gene: TRBV5-1
d_gene: TRBD2
j_gene: TRBJ2-1
abundance: .

CDR3aa: CASSPGTGEGPGELFF
CDR3nt: TGTGCCAGCAGCCCAGGGACGGGGGAAGGGCCCGGGGAGCTGTTTTTT
v_gene: TRBV7-9
d_gene: .
j_gene: TRBJ2-2
abundance: few

CDR3aa: CASSQVETQYF
CDR3nt: TGTGCCAGCAGCCAAGTAGAGACCCAGTACTTC
v_gene: TRBV14
d_gene: .
j_gene: TRBJ2-5
abundance: many

CDR3aa: CSARDPRAPGNTIYF
CDR3nt: TGCAGTGCTAGAGATCCGAGAGCACCTGGAAACACCATATATTTT
v_gene: TRBV20-1
d_gene: .
j_gene: TRBJ1-3
abundance: .

CDR3aa: CAWMRVAYTEAFF
CDR3nt: TGTGCCTGGATGAGGGTGGCGTACACTGAAGCTTTCTTT
v_gene: TRBV30
d_gene: .
j_gene: TRBJ1-1
abundance: few

CDR3aa: CASSVLAGSSYNEQFF
CDR3nt: TGTGCCAGCAGTGTCCTAGCGGGAAGCTCCTACAATGAGCAGTTCTTC
v_gene: TRBV6-1
d_gene: TRBD2
j_gene: TRBJ2-1
abundance: .

CDR3aa: CATLLAPYNEQFF
CDR3nt: TGTGCCACCTTACTAGCCCCCTACAATGAGCAGTTCTTC
v_gene: TRBV15
d_gene: .
j_gene: TRBJ2-1
abundance: few

CDR3aa: CASSYSAVPGGAQYF
CDR3nt: TGTGCCAGCAGTTACTCCGCCGTGCCCGGAGGGGCCCAGTACTTC
v_gene: TRBV6-5
d_gene: .
j_gene: TRBJ2-5
abundance: few

CDR3aa: CSVAGRGPSTAYEQYF
CDR3nt: TGCAGCGTTGCGGGTAGGGGACCTTCGACCGCCTACGAGCAGTACTTC
v_gene: TRBV29-1
d_gene: .
j_gene: TRBJ2-7
abundance: .

CDR3aa: CASSLLGRSGNTIYF
CDR3nt: TGTGCCAGCAGTTTATTGGGGCGCTCTGGAAACACCATATATTTT
v_gene: TRBV12-3/TRBV12-4
d_gene: .
j_gene: TRBJ1-3
abundance: few

CDR3aa: CSARYRVLEAFF
CDR3nt: TGCAGTGCTAGATACAGGGTTCTCGAAGCTTTCTTT
v_gene: TRBV20-1
d_gene: .
j_gene: TRBJ1-1
abundance: once

CDR3aa: CGSSLKGGASYEQYF
CDR3nt: TGTGGCAGCAGTTTGAAGGGGGGCGCATCCTACGAGCAGTACTTC
v_gene: TRBV27
d_gene: .
j_gene: TRBJ2-7
abundance: .

CDR3aa: CSAMDRFRPNQPQHF
CDR3nt: TGCAGTGCTATGGACCGATTCCGGCCCAATCAGCCCCAGCATTTT
v_gene: TRBV20-1
d_gene: .
j_gene: TRBJ1-5
abundance: few

CDR3aa: CASSSEVGGYTF
CDR3nt: TGTGCCAGCAGCTCCGAGGTGGGGGGCTACACCTTC
v_gene: TRBV7-2
d_gene: .
j_gene: TRBJ1-2
abundance: few

CDR3aa: CASSLVAGGAGYEQYF
CDR3nt: TGTGCCAGCAGCTTAGTGGCAGGGGGCGCCGGGTACGAGCAGTACTTC
v_gene: TRBV7-2
d_gene: TRBD1
j_gene: TRBJ2-7
abundance: .

CDR3aa: CSARDRGRTGELFF
CDR3nt: TGCAGTGCTAGAGATCGGGGGCGTACCGGGGAGCTGTTTTTT
v_gene: TRBV20-1
d_gene: .
j_gene: TRBJ2-2
abundance: few

CDR3aa: CAISRGVRETQYF
CDR3nt: TGTGCCATCAGCCGCGGAGTCCGGGAGACCCAGTACTTC
v_gene: TRBV7-2
d_gene: .
j_gene: TRBJ2-5
abundance: .

CDR3aa: CSVRGGQTFGGTDTQYF
CDR3nt: TGCAGCGTACGCGGCGGACAGACTTTTGGAGGCACAGATACGCAGTATTTT
v_gene: TRBV29-1
d_gene: .
j_gene: TRBJ2-3
abundance: .

CDR3aa: CASSAGINTEAFF
CDR3nt: TGTGCCAGCAGTGCGGGCATCAACACTGAAGCTTTCTTT
v_gene: TRBV25-1
d_gene: .
j_gene: TRBJ1-1
abundance: .

CDR3aa: CASSFFLLGDNEQFF
CDR3nt: TGTGCCAGCAGTTTTTTCCTACTTGGCGACAATGAGCAGTTCTTC
v_gene: TRBV12-3/TRBV12-4
d_gene: .
j_gene: TRBJ2-1
abundance: few

CDR3aa: CSARKGAPNSPLHF
CDR3nt: TGCAGTGCTAGAAAGGGGGCGCCGAATTCACCCCTCCACTTT
v_gene: TRBV20-1
d_gene: TRBD1
j_gene: TRBJ1-6
abundance: .

CDR3aa: CASSQNSGTPNYGYTF
CDR3nt: TGTGCCAGCAGCCAGAACTCCGGGACGCCTAACTATGGCTACACCTTC
v_gene: TRBV7-2
d_gene: .
j_gene: TRBJ1-2
abundance: .

CDR3aa: CASSAKQGYEQFF
CDR3nt: TGTGCCAGCAGCGCGAAACAGGGCTATGAGCAGTTCTTC
v_gene: TRBV7-8
d_gene: .
j_gene: TRBJ2-1
abundance: many

CDR3aa: CATSDSRAGANVLTF
CDR3nt: TGTGCCACCAGTGATTCGAGGGCTGGGGCCAACGTCCTGACTTTC
v_gene: TRBV24-1
d_gene: .
j_gene: TRBJ2-6
abundance: many

CDR3aa: CASSLAGKSTDTQYF
CDR3nt: TGCGCCAGCAGCTTGGCCGGGAAAAGCACAGATACGCAGTATTTT
v_gene: TRBV5-1
d_gene: .
j_gene: TRBJ2-3
abundance: few

CDR3aa: CSAGGGAGYNEQFF
CDR3nt: TGCAGTGCGGGAGGGGGAGCCGGGTACAATGAGCAGTTCTTC
v_gene: TRBV20-1
d_gene: .
j_gene: TRBJ2-1
abundance: few

CDR3aa: CSASRVSYNEQFF
CDR3nt: TGCAGTGCTAGCAGAGTCTCCTACAATGAGCAGTTCTTC
v_gene: TRBV20-1
d_gene: .
j_gene: TRBJ2-1
abundance: .